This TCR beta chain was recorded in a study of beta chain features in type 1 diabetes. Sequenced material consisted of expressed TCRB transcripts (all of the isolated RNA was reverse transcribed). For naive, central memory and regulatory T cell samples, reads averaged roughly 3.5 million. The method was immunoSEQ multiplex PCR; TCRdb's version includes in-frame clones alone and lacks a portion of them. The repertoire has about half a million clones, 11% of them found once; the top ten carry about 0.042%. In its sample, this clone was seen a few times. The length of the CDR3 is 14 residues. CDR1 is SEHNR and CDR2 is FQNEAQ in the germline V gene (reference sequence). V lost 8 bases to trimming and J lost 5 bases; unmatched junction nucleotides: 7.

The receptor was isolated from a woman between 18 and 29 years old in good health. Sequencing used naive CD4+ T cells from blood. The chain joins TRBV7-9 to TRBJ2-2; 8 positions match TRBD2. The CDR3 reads CASFGRELTGELFF. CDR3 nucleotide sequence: TGTGCCAGCTTCGGGAGGGAGTTGACCGGGGAGCTGTTTTTT.